This is a list of T cell receptor beta chains from one sample in a study of blood T cell repertoires in COVID-19. Method: immunoSEQ multiplex PCR; TCRdb's copy keeps in-frame clones and lacks some. The sample gives some 80,000 clones, 79% of which show up once; less than 6% is in the top ten. Sample: peripheral blood. Every receptor here comes from a woman older than 75 with active or convalescent COVID-19. The conserved cysteine and the conserved F or W are not part of the CDR3 here.

j_call,v_call,cdr3_aa
TRBJ2-5,TRBV5-6,ASSLGGDRGFETQY
TRBJ2-3,TRBV7-2,ASSLDVAGGPSDTQY
TRBJ2-1,TRBV24-1,ATSDSPRAGGPLYNEQF
TRBJ2-3,TRBV25-1,ASSGRVQPDTQY
TRBJ2-5,TRBV5-3,ARGPGGAETQY
TRBJ1-5,TRBV2,ASSAWTGRYSNQPQH
TRBJ2-3,TRBV24-1,ATSSGESTDTQY
TRBJ2-2,TRBV19,ASIRSGSPKGELF
TRBJ1-5,TRBV6-5,ASNQVGQPQH
TRBJ2-7,TRBV6-5,ASSPRETGAYEQY
TRBJ1-5,TRBV3-1/TRBV3-2,ASSRDRGQNQPQH
TRBJ1-1,TRBV6-1,ASIDAVFTGNTEAF
TRBJ2-7,TRBV15,ATSRQGWVGEQY
TRBJ1-3,TRBV7-9,ASSLGDLSGNTIY
TRBJ2-5,TRBV14,ASSQYRGIQETQY
TRBJ2-3,TRBV5-1,ASSLGADTDTQY
TRBJ1-4,TRBV5-1,ASSTGQPNEKLF
TRBJ1-4,TRBV27,ASSYESIPRGGEKLF
TRBJ1-6,TRBV2,ATPGTSKSPLH
TRBJ1-1,TRBV5-1,ASSHGTTAEAF
TRBJ1-5,TRBV12-3/TRBV12-4,ASLQGGNQPQH